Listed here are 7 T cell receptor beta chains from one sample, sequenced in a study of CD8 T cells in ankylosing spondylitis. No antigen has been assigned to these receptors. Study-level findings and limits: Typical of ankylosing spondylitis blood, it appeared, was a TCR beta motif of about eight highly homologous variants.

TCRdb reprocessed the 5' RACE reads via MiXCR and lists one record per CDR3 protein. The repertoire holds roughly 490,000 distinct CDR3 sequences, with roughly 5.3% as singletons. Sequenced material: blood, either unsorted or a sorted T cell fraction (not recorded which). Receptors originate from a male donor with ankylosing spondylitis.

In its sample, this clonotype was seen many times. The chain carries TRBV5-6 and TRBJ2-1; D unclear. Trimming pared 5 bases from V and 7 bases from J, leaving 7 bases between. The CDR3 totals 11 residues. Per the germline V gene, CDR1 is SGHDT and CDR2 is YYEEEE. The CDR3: CASRTRNEQFF. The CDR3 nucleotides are TGTGCCAGCAGGACGAGGAATGAGCAGTTCTTC.

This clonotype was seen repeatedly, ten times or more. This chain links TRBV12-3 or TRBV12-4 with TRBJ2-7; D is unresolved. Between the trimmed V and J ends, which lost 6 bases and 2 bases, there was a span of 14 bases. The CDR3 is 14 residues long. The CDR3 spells CASSPPRWPYEQYF. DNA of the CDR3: TGTGCCAGCAGCCCCCCCCGGTGGCCCTACGAGCAGTACTTC.

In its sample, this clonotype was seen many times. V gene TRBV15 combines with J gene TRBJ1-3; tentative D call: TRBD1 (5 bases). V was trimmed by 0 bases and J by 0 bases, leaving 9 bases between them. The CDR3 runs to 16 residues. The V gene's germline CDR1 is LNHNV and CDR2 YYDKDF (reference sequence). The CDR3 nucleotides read TGTGCCACCAGCAGAGAGGGGCCTATCTCTGGAAACACCATATATTTT. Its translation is CATSREGPISGNTIYF.

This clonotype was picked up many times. CDR3 sequence (DNA): TGTGCCAGCAGACTACAGACTAACTATGGCTACACCTTC. Its protein is CASRLQTNYGYTF. The chain links TRBV6-5 to TRBJ1-2; D unclear. The CDR3 runs 13 residues. Germline CDR1 and CDR2: MNHEY and SVGAGI. Trimming took 6 bases from V and 0 from J, leaving 8 bases between them.

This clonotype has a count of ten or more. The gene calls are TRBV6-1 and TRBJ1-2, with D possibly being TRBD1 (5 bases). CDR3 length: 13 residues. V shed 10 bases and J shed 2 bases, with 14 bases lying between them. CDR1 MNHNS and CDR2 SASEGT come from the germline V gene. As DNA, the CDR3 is TGTGCCACTAAATTCGGGGGAAACTATGGCTACACCTTC. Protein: CATKFGGNYGYTF.

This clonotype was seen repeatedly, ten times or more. CDR3 nucleotide sequence: TGCAGTGCCAGTACCGATAGCAATCAGCCCCAGCATTTT. It yields the protein CSASTDSNQPQHF. This chain links TRBV20-1 with TRBJ1-5, with D hard to call. The CDR3 totals 13 residues. Germline lookup yields CDR1 DFQATT and CDR2 SNEGSKA (reference sequence). The germline V and J ends were trimmed by 6 bases and 0 bases, with 9 bases remaining between them.

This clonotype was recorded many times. CDR3 coding DNA: TGCAGTGCTAGAGATAGGAACAGTCGACCCTACTATCAGCCCCAGCATTTT. Translation: CSARDRNSRPYYQPQHF. This chain links TRBV20-1 with TRBJ1-5; D is unclear. CDR3 length: 17 residues. Trimming removed 0 bases from V and 5 bases from J, with 20 bases in between. CDR1 is DFQATT, CDR2 SNEGSKA, per germline (reference sequence).